The 27 T cell receptor beta chains below were found in one sample sequenced in a study of regulatory T cells in long-lasting Graves disease (dated by TCRdb to the early 2020s). The library was produced with multiplex PCR. Sequencing was carried out with an Illumina HiSeq 4000. iRepertoire HTBI primers and Arm-PCR amplification of CDR3 regions were used to construct TCR beta libraries. TCRdb passed the public sequencing reads through fastp at Q25 and MiXCR, retaining productive beta sequences. Rows merge per CDR3 protein into single entries with the most common DNA and genes. Recorded for this sample are 360,000 or so distinct CDR3 sequences; about 17% of them occurred a single time. 20% to 25% of the sample comes from the top ten. The time point label here, explained by the study, means: newly diagnosed GD, antithyroid drugs for less than 3 months. For both TCR sequencing and RNA sequencing, RNA was extracted from PBMCs using TRIzol.

These data were also reused for a study on T cells in Graves' hyperthyroidism and ophthalmopathy.

Sequenced material: peripheral blood mononuclear cells (PBMCs), taken at new diagnosis, from a patient treated with antithyroid drugs. The receptors were gathered from a woman aged 18-30 years with Graves disease. Donor details come from another sample of the same person, matched by shared clones.

This clonotype came up many times. The CDR3 coding sequence is TGCGCCAGCAGCCTCCCTGGAGGGGCAAGTCAGCCCCAGCATTTT. As protein: CASSLPGGASQPQHF. The chain uses TRBV4-1 and TRBJ1-5; perhaps TRBD1 as D (5 bases). This CDR3 is built from 15 residues. Germline V CDR1 and CDR2: MGHRA, YSYEKL. V was shortened by 4 bases and J by 6 bases, with 16 bases between the two germline ends.

V gene TRBV29-1 combines with J gene TRBJ2-3, with TRBD2 as a possible D gene (7 bases). Germline V gene lookup returns CDR1 SQVTM and CDR2 ANQGSEA. This CDR3 is built from 17 residues. V was cut by 0 bases and J by 3 bases, with 19 bases left in between. The CDR3 loop is CSVEDLGGGGSTDTQYF. The DNA of the CDR3 is TGCAGCGTTGAAGATCTTGGGGGAGGGGGATCGACAGATACGCAGTATTTT.

The chain couples TRBV5-6 to TRBJ2-7; 9 bases map to TRBD1. CDR3 length: 15 residues. Germline V gene data show CDR1 as SGHDT and CDR2 as YYEEEE. V shed 4 bases and J 2 bases; nucleotides not matched to a gene: 7. Here the CDR3 reads CASSTGDRVPYEQYF. As DNA, the CDR3 is TGTGCCAGCAGCACGGGGGACAGGGTGCCCTACGAGCAGTACTTC.

This clonotype was recorded many times. CDR3 region: CSASGTSGRTDTQYF. The CDR3 DNA is TGCAGTGCTTCCGGGACTAGCGGGCGCACAGATACGCAGTATTTT. The genes are TRBV20-1 and TRBJ2-3; the match to TRBD2 covers 12 bases. Germline CDR1 DFQATT, CDR2 SNEGSKA (reference sequence). The J segment lost 1 base and the V segment lost 5 bases, leaving 4 bases of the junction unmatched. There are 15 residues in the CDR3.

With regard to this clonotype: A junction end diverges from the germline sequence, so it may reflect a read error. V usage is TRBV18 and J usage is TRBJ1-2; D possibly corresponds to TRBD1 (5 bases). CDR3 length equals 14 residues. The germline V gene has CDR1 KGHSH and CDR2 LQKENI. CDR3 sequence: CASSLPDTVGGCTF. In nucleotides, the CDR3 is TGTGCCAGCTCACTTCCGGACACAGTGGGTGGCTGCACCTTC.

There are many counts of this clonotype. The chain uses TRBV2 and TRBJ2-1, with 9 nucleotides matching TRBD1. Germline CDR1 is SNHLY and CDR2 is FYNNEI. V dropped 6 bases and J dropped 8; count of bases not matched to a gene: 11. This CDR3 is 15 amino acids long. The DNA for the CDR3 is TGTGCCAGCAGCTACAGGGGGCCGGGTACCGATGAGCAGTTCTTC. This gives the protein CASSYRGPGTDEQFF.

A remark on this clonotype: This sequence may be a read error, since a much larger clone differs from it by one base. The chain joins TRBV28 to TRBJ2-3; 8 bases fit TRBD2. Per the germline V gene, CDR1 is MDHEN and CDR2 is SYDVKM. This CDR3 has 15 amino acids. The V and J ends lost 8 bases and 3 bases, in that order; junction bases with no gene match: 10. Here the CDR3 reads CASDPTSVSTDTQYF. The CDR3 DNA reads as TGTGCCAGCGATCCGACTAGCGTGTCTACAGATACGCAGTATTTT.

V gene TRBV5-1 combines with J gene TRBJ2-1, with 7 bases fitting TRBD1. J lost 1 base, V lost 0 bases, and 4 bases had no gene match. CDR3 size: 16 residues. Germline CDR1 and CDR2: SGHRS and YFSETQ. The CDR3 bases are TGCGCCAGCAGCTTGGGCCCGACAGGGTCCTACAATGAGCAGTTCTTC. It is translated as CASSLGPTGSYNEQFF.

This clonotype was observed many times. J is TRBJ2-7 and V is TRBV27, with 9 positions matching TRBD1. V was clipped by 6 bases and J by 5 bases; unmatched bases: 8. Per germline, CDR1 MNHEY and CDR2 SMNVEV (reference sequence). This CDR3 has 14 amino acids. The chain's CDR3 is CASRLDRGANEQYF. In DNA form, the CDR3 reads TGTGCCAGCAGACTCGACAGGGGGGCCAACGAGCAGTACTTC.

Worth noting for this clonotype: A much larger clone sits a single nucleotide away, making a read error possible. Here the CDR3 reads CASSDRDFPEQFF. CDR3 nucleotide sequence: TGTGCCAGCAGTGATCGGGACTTCCCCGAGCAGTTCTTC. This sequence joins TRBV28 and TRBJ2-1; the D gene is possibly TRBD2 (6 bases). The germline V gene has CDR1 MDHEN and CDR2 SYDVKM. The V and J ends lost 5 bases and 10 bases respectively, with 15 bases between them. The CDR3 runs to 13 residues.

The rearrangement joins TRBV20-1 to TRBJ1-1; 11 bases agree with TRBD1. The V and J ends lost 6 bases and 5 bases, in that order; junction bases with no gene match: 5. In germline, CDR1 is DFQATT, CDR2 SNEGSKA (reference sequence). The CDR3 consists of 13 residues. CDR3 nucleotide sequence: TGCAGTGCAAACGGACAGGGGGCGACTGAAGCTTTCTTT. Translated: CSANGQGATEAFF.

This clonotype turned up a few times. The chain combines TRBV19 with TRBJ2-5; tentatively, D is TRBD1 (6 bases). The CDR3 loop spans 13 amino acids. V shed 7 bases and J shed 1 base, with 10 bases lying between them. Germline V gene lookup returns CDR1 LNHDA and CDR2 SQIVND (reference sequence). CDR3 protein: CASTTGIQETQYF. CDR3 bases: TGTGCCAGTACCACAGGGATCCAAGAGACCCAGTACTTC.

This clonotype was picked up one time. This clone may be a read error of a much larger clone one base away. The V and J genes are TRBV28 and TRBJ2-7; 8 positions agree with TRBD1. Germline V gene data show CDR1 as MDHEN and CDR2 as SYDVKM. The trim removed 3 bases at V and 4 bases at J, leaving 8 bases unmatched. This CDR3 comprises 15 residues. CDR3 DNA: TGTGCCAGCAGTTTCACCGGGACAGGTCTTTACGAGCAGTACTTC. This encodes CASSFTGTGLYEQYF.

Concerning this clonotype itself: A read error may be the cause here, since a much bigger clone is one base away. The chain recombines TRBV30 with TRBJ2-1, with D possibly matching TRBD2 (5 bases). This CDR3 region has 13 residues. Looked up from germline, CDR1 is GTSNPN and CDR2 is SVGIG (reference sequence). V was clipped by 1 base and J by 10 bases, with 14 bases between them. The CDR3 spells CAWSAGLGYEQFF. The CDR3 region has the DNA TGTGCCTGGAGTGCGGGATTGGGCTACGAGCAGTTCTTC. Filled out from reference TRBV30 and TRBJ2-1, the complete variable domain reads SQTIHQWPATLVQPVGSPLSLECTVEGTSNPNLYWYRQAAGRGLQLLFYSVGIGQISSEVPQNLSASRPQDRQFILSSKKLLLSDSGFYLCAWSAGLGYEQFFGPGTRLTVL.

This clonotype was seen a single time. This sequence joins TRBV20-1 and TRBJ1-5; 9 bases are a match to TRBD1. Germline assignment: CDR1 DFQATT and CDR2 SNEGSKA (reference sequence). Trimming removed 6 bases from V and 2 bases from J; junction bases left unmatched: 8. The CDR3 consists of 15 residues. CDR3 residues: CSAADRGFGNQPQHF. The CDR3 DNA reads TGCAGTGCCGCGGACAGGGGATTTGGCAATCAGCCCCAGCATTTT.

Ten or more counts support this clonotype. The chain uses TRBV3-1 and TRBJ2-5; D is ambiguous. V was trimmed by 5 bases and J by 1 base, leaving 20 bases between them. From germline, CDR1 is LGHDT and CDR2 YNNKEL (reference sequence). The CDR3 spans 17 residues. The CDR3 sequence: CASSLGWSRPVQETQYF. In DNA, the CDR3 is TGTGCCAGCAGCTTGGGGTGGTCCCGCCCCGTCCAAGAGACCCAGTACTTC.

This clonotype was observed many times. The chain links TRBV11-2 to TRBJ1-1; 7 positions agree with TRBD1. V was pared by 0 bases and J by 0 bases, with 10 bases of the junction left unmatched. The CDR3 runs 18 residues. Germline V gene sequence: CDR1 SGHAT, CDR2 FQNNGV. CDR3 protein: CASSLDLQGSVMNTEAFF. CDR3 sequence (DNA): TGTGCCAGCAGCTTAGATTTACAGGGGAGTGTGATGAACACTGAAGCTTTCTTT.

This clonotype was found a few times. The chain couples TRBV10-3 to TRBJ1-5; D might be TRBD1 (6 bases). Germline V gives CDR1 ENHRY, CDR2 SYGVKD. The CDR3 has 16 amino acids. The V gene lost 2 bases and the J gene lost 4 bases, with 15 bases spanning the gap. DNA of the CDR3: TGTGCCATCAGTGAGCCGACCGGGGGCTTTAATCAGCCCCAGCATTTT. It yields the protein CAISEPTGGFNQPQHF.

This clonotype was counted only a few times. The chain combines TRBV5-1 with TRBJ2-1; D gene uncertain. In germline, CDR1 is SGHRS, CDR2 YFSETQ. The CDR3 loop spans 12 amino acids. V was trimmed by 4 bases and J by 12 bases, leaving 14 bases between them. CDR3 loop: CASSDGVHSQFF. The DNA for the CDR3 is TGCGCCAGCAGCGATGGCGTCCACTCGCAGTTCTTC.

The chain uses TRBV5-4 and TRBJ2-1; TRBD1 agrees at 9 bases. Per the germline V gene, CDR1 is SGHNT and CDR2 is YYREEE (reference sequence). This CDR3 has 16 amino acids. V lost 0 bases and J lost 4; bases outside the gene matches: 5. In nucleotides, the CDR3 is TGTGCCAGCAGCTTGGATTCCGGGACAGGGTACAATGAGCAGTTCTTC. Its protein product is CASSLDSGTGYNEQFF.

Worth noting for this clonotype: The junction differs from germline at one of its ends, possibly a read error. The chain employs TRBV7-7 and TRBJ2-1; D may be TRBD2 (6 bases). CDR3 length: 13 amino acids. The germline V gene has CDR1 SSHAT and CDR2 FNYEAQ (reference sequence). The CDR3 coding sequence is TGTGCTAGCAGCTTGGCTAGCGACCATGAGCAGTTCTTC. Amino acids: CASSLASDHEQFF.

This clonotype was counted only a few times. The chain joins TRBV18 to TRBJ1-4; possibly TRBD1 for D (5 bases). Looked up from germline, CDR1 is KGHSH and CDR2 is LQKENI. The CDR3 totals 16 residues. V lost 0 bases and J lost 4, with 12 bases in between. Here the CDR3 reads CASSPPMDGGNEKLFF. In nucleotides, the CDR3 is TGTGCCAGCTCACCACCGATGGACGGGGGTAATGAAAAACTGTTTTTT.

The chain employs TRBV6-9 and TRBJ1-5; no definite D call. Germline V gene sequence: CDR1 MNHGY, CDR2 SVAAGI. This CDR3 is built from 16 residues. V was shortened by 3 bases and J by 5 bases, with 17 bases between the two germline ends. The CDR3 coding sequence is TGTGCCAGCAGTTACACAGCCCAACTCGCTGATCAGCCCCAGCATTTT. This gives the protein CASSYTAQLADQPQHF.

This clonotype was recorded many times. The rearrangement uses TRBV6-2 or TRBV6-3 and TRBJ1-1, with 8 nucleotides matching TRBD1. Germline V lookup: CDR1 MNHEY, CDR2 SVGEGT. The CDR3 covers 13 residues. With 5 bases clipped from V and 4 bases from J, the junction kept 3 bases outside the gene matches. The CDR3 DNA reads TGTGCCAGCAGTACAGGGGGGCCCACTGAAGCTTTCTTT. Encoded protein: CASSTGGPTEAFF.

The chain recombines TRBV15 with TRBJ1-1, with a weak D call TRBD1 (5 bases). Trimming cost V 3 bases and J 7 bases, with 12 bases left between them. Germline V gene data show CDR1 as LNHNV and CDR2 as YYDKDF (reference sequence). The CDR3 covers 13 residues. The CDR3 DNA is TGTGCCACCAGCAGGACCCGGGACGGTGAAGCTTTCTTT. Amino acids: CATSRTRDGEAFF.

This clonotype was seen only a few times. V is TRBV30 and J is TRBJ1-5, with 10 bases identical to TRBD1. Germline V gives CDR1 GTSNPN, CDR2 SVGIG (reference sequence). This CDR3 comprises 16 residues. Losses at the gene ends were 1 base for V and 5 bases for J; bases not matched to a gene: 8. CDR3 protein: CAWSEEGTGAYQPQHF. CDR3 bases: TGTGCCTGGAGTGAGGAGGGGACAGGGGCGTATCAGCCCCAGCATTTT.

The rearrangement links TRBV7-6 to TRBJ2-2, with 8 nucleotides matching TRBD1. V dropped 5 bases and J dropped 4; count of bases not matched to a gene: 6. Germline values: CDR1 SGHVS, CDR2 FNYEAQ. This CDR3 region has 15 residues. The CDR3 DNA is TGTGCCAGCAGCCCCGCGGGGACAGGCACCGGGGAGCTGTTTTTT. This codes for CASSPAGTGTGELFF.